This paragraph covers one T cell receptor beta chain sequence. As yet, its antigen is unknown. Germline V gene sequence: CDR1 LNHDA, CDR2 SQIVND (reference sequence). The CDR3 contains 12 residues. Trimming stripped 3 bases from V and 6 bases from J, with 5 bases between. This was the immunoSEQ v3.0 assay at survey level. Data came from immunoSEQ multiplex PCR; TCRdb stores just in-frame clones and leaves some out. The sample has under 20,000 clones; approximately 82% are singletons. The data are from a study of long-term antiretroviral therapy in people with HIV. Notes on the study in general: Versus controls, repertoires in people with HIV had narrower CDR3 length ranges.

The V call is TRBV19, the J call TRBJ2-2; D is unresolved. This TCR derives from a woman aged 50 to 60 with HIV. The sequenced sample was unsorted PBMCs, obtained 0.5 years before starting antiretroviral therapy. The CDR3 coding sequence is TGTGCCAGTAGTATGAGATCCGGGGAGCTGTTTTTT. It is translated as CASSMRSGELFF.